This TCR beta chain was documented in a study of radiotherapy plus CTLA-4 blockade in lung cancer. For the study at large: Patients showed objective responses in about 20% of cases and disease control in under 35%. Findings and limits, study-wide: Radiotherapy was combined with ipilimumab, and tumor-derived TCR clones then expanded in blood.

Focal radiation with ipilimumab CTLA-4 blockade was given to patients with chemo-refractory metastatic non-small-cell lung cancer. This clone is a singleton in its sample. What it recognizes is unknown. This CDR3 contains 18 residues. Germline V lookup: CDR1 SGHNT, CDR2 YENEEA. Trimming removed 2 bases from V and 4 bases from J, with 18 bases in between. TCRdb's table, derived via immunoSEQ multiplex PCR, lists solely in-frame clones and lacks some. The sample includes 55,000 to 80,000 clones, 78% of them seen just once. The TCR was taken from a human donor with non-small cell lung cancer who had a complete response to radiotherapy plus ipilimumab. Sequencing used peripheral blood, obtained from a patient treated with radiotherapy plus ipilimumab. This chain joins TRBV11-3 and TRBJ2-6; D not certain. The CDR3 coding sequence is TGTGCCAGCAGCTTAATAGGACGTCCCCCGGCCGGGGCCAACGTCCTGACTTTC. This codes for CASSLIGRPPAGANVLTF.